Below are 2 T cell receptor beta chains sequenced from a single sample in a study of T cells after yellow fever vaccination. Via MiXCR, TCRdb re-called the 5' RACE reads, giving one row per CDR3 protein. Of roughly 300,000 distinct CDR3 sequences in the sample, roughly 7.5% are singletons; the top ten hold about 16%. The sequenced sample was PBMCs, obtained more than 35 days after the first yellow fever vaccination. The receptor set was obtained from a man aged 18-30 years who received the YFV17D yellow fever vaccine.

The table lists this clonotype with a few counts. This rearrangement joins TRBV6-2 or TRBV6-3 to TRBJ1-1; D unclear. V lost 5 bases, J lost 8 bases, and 12 bases lay in between. The germline CDR1 and CDR2 sequences are MNHEY and SVGEGT. The CDR3 totals 12 residues. This CDR3 reads CASSITKTEAFF. The CDR3 bases are TGTGCCAGCAGTATAACTAAGACCGAAGCTTTCTTT.

This clonotype was counted a few times. The chain is built from TRBV7-2 and TRBJ2-1, with TRBD2 as a possible D gene (5 bases). Germline V gene data show CDR1 as SGHTA and CDR2 as FQGNSA. The CDR3 extends over 14 amino acids. Trimming left V 5 bases short and J 3 bases short, with 11 bases between. The CDR3 sequence is CASSTLRGYNEQFF. Here the CDR3 DNA reads TGTGCCAGCAGCACCCTTCGGGGCTACAATGAGCAGTTCTTC.